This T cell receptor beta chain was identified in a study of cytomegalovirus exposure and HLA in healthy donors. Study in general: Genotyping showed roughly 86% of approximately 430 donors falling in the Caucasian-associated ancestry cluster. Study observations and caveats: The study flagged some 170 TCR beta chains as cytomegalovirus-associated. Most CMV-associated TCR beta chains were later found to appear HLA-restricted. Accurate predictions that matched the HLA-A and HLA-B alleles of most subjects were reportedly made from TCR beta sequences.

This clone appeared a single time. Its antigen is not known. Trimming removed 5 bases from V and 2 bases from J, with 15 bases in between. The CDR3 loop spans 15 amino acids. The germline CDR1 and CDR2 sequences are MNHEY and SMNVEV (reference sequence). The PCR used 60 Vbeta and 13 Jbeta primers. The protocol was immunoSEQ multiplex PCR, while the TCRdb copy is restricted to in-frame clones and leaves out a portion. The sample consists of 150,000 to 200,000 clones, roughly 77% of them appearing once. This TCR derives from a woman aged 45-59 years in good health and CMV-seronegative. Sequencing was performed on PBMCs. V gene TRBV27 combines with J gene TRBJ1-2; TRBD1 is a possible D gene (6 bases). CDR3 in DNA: TGTGCCAGCAGTCTCGGGACACCCACCAACTATGGCTACACCTTC. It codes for CASSLGTPTNYGYTF.